These 17 T cell receptor beta chains were all obtained from the same sample, sequenced in a study of blood T cell repertoires in COVID-19. Only in-frame clones appear in the TCRdb table, and some are missing; sequencing was by immunoSEQ multiplex PCR. The profile shows some 130,000 clones, around 76% of them singletons. The material sequenced was peripheral blood. These TCRs come from a human donor in a cohort sampled during active COVID-19.

The V and J genes are TRBV2 and TRBJ1-3; TRBD1 matches 8 bases. The CDR3 spans 15 residues. V lost 7 bases and J lost 0; bases outside the gene matches: 5. Germline V gene sequence: CDR1 SNHLY, CDR2 FYNNEI. Written as DNA, the CDR3 is TGTGCCAGCAATCGACAGGGGAGCTCTGGAAACACCATATATTTT. This encodes CASNRQGSSGNTIYF.

V and J are TRBV7-3 and TRBJ2-2, with 8 bases matching TRBD2. Trimming removed 0 bases from V and 5 bases from J; junction bases left unmatched: 2. CDR1 SGHTA and CDR2 FQGTGA come from the germline V gene. CDR3 length equals 15 residues. The CDR3 protein is CASSLTGGETGELFF. CDR3 DNA sequence: TGTGCCAGCAGCTTAACCGGGGGGGAAACCGGGGAGCTGTTTTTT.

This rearrangement joins TRBV28 to TRBJ2-3; D gene ambiguous. V lost 2 bases and J 0 bases, leaving 18 bases between the germline ends. This CDR3 is built from 18 residues. Germline V gene lookup returns CDR1 MDHEN and CDR2 SYDVKM. The CDR3 region has the DNA TGTGCCAGCAGTTTAGGTCTTACCCCTAGTTCTAGCACAGATACGCAGTATTTT. Translated: CASSLGLTPSSSTDTQYF.

The sample holds a few counts of this clone. V gene TRBV30 combines with J gene TRBJ2-2, with 9 bases matching TRBD2. The CDR3 is 13 amino acids. Germline lookup yields CDR1 GTSNPN and CDR2 SVGIG (reference sequence). J was trimmed by 8 bases and V by 4 bases; bases with no gene match: 5. CDR3 sequence: CAWTGTSLGELFF. DNA of the CDR3: TGTGCCTGGACCGGGACTAGCCTTGGGGAGCTGTTTTTT.

The sample holds a few counts of this clone. The chain couples TRBV5-1 to TRBJ2-3; D gene uncertain. V gave up 0 bases and J gave up 0 bases, with 8 bases separating them. From germline, CDR1 is SGHRS and CDR2 YFSETQ. There are 15 residues in the CDR3. The CDR3 DNA sequence: TGCGCCAGCAGCTTGGCCGGTTTTAGCACAGATACGCAGTATTTT. It yields the protein CASSLAGFSTDTQYF. The whole variable domain, filled in from reference TRBV5-1 and TRBJ2-3, reads KAGVTQTPRYLIKTRGQQVTLSCSPISGHRSVSWYQQTPGQGLQFLFEYFSETQRNKGNFPGRFSGRQFSNSRSEMNVSTLELGDSALYLCASSLAGFSTDTQYFGPGTRLTVL.

The chain recombines TRBV5-5 with TRBJ2-7, with TRBD1 identical over 8 bases. The V gene's germline CDR1 is SGHKS and CDR2 YYEKEE (reference sequence). The CDR3 spans 15 residues. V shed 0 bases, J shed 3 bases, and the junction held 5 bases outside the gene matches. Here the CDR3 DNA reads TGTGCCAGCAGCTTGGTCCGGGACAGGAGCTACGAGCAGTACTTC. This gives the protein CASSLVRDRSYEQYF.

The rearrangement links TRBV4-1 to TRBJ2-2; tentative D call: TRBD2 (5 bases). This CDR3 comprises 13 residues. V lost 1 base and J 7 bases, leaving 7 bases between the germline ends. Germline values: CDR1 MGHRA, CDR2 YSYEKL. The CDR3 loop reads CASSQAGFGELFF. The CDR3 DNA reads TGCGCCAGCAGCCAAGCGGGGTTCGGGGAGCTGTTTTTT.

The chain is built from TRBV7-8 and TRBJ2-5; TRBD1 agrees at 8 bases. The CDR3 consists of 17 residues. Germline assignment: CDR1 SGHVS and CDR2 FQNEAQ. Trimming took 5 bases from V and 4 from J; bases not matched to a gene: 15. CDR3: CASSPRIGQGVGETQYF. Written as DNA, the CDR3 is TGTGCCAGCAGCCCCCGTATCGGACAGGGAGTGGGAGAGACCCAGTACTTC.

The chain recombines TRBV24-1 with TRBJ2-1, with TRBD2 matching 11 bases. The CDR3 has 16 residues. J gave up 2 bases and V 3 bases, and 2 bases lay outside the gene matches. Germline CDR1 reads KGHDR; CDR2 reads SFDVKD. The CDR3 loop is CATSDPGLAAYNEQFF. DNA of the CDR3: TGTGCCACCAGTGATCCGGGACTAGCGGCCTACAATGAGCAGTTCTTC.

The chain uses TRBV27 and TRBJ1-5, with a weak D call TRBD1 (5 bases). Germline CDR1 and CDR2: MNHEY and SMNVEV (reference sequence). The V end was cut by 1 base, the J end by 6 bases, with 7 bases between. The CDR3 has 13 residues. CDR3 nucleotides: TGTGCCAGCAGTTTATGGGGCGGTCAGCCCCAGCATTTT. Translation: CASSLWGGQPQHF.

This clone was found once. The V and J genes are TRBV2 and TRBJ2-1; D not certain. CDR1 and CDR2 (germline): SNHLY, FYNNEI. Trimming left V 5 bases short and J 8 bases short, with 10 bases between. The CDR3 consists of 12 residues. CDR3 sequence (DNA): TGTGCCAGCAGTCCTGTCCGGGATGAGCAGTTCTTC. This encodes CASSPVRDEQFF.

This clone was detected ten times or more. The V and J genes are TRBV6-6 and TRBJ1-2; TRBD1 agrees at 7 bases. Trimming took 6 bases from V and 4 from J; bases not matched to a gene: 8. This CDR3 has 14 residues. From germline, CDR1 is MNHNY and CDR2 SVGAGI (reference sequence). The chain's CDR3 is CASSRDSKLYGYTF. CDR3 coding DNA: TGTGCCAGCAGCAGGGACAGCAAACTCTATGGCTACACCTTC.

The rearrangement uses TRBV5-5 and TRBJ2-6; unclear D gene. This CDR3 is 14 amino acids long. Germline CDR1 and CDR2: SGHKS and YYEKEE (reference sequence). The V and J ends lost 5 bases and 0 bases respectively, with 6 bases between them. Here the CDR3 DNA reads TGTGCCAGCAGTCAGAACTCTGGGGCCAACGTCCTGACTTTC. The encoded protein is CASSQNSGANVLTF.

This clone was picked up a small number of times. The chain employs TRBV10-1 and TRBJ1-1; D remains unclear. This CDR3 spans 14 amino acids. Germline V lookup: CDR1 WNHNN, CDR2 SYGVQD (reference sequence). V lost 2 bases and J 3 bases, leaving 10 bases between the germline ends. The CDR3 DNA reads TGCGCCAGCAGTGAGCGGCCGCGGGACACTGAAGCTTTCTTT. Translated: CASSERPRDTEAFF.

This chain joins TRBV5-4 and TRBJ2-3; 12 nucleotides match TRBD2. The V and J ends lost 3 bases and 4 bases, in that order; junction bases with no gene match: 6. The length of the CDR3 is 16 residues. CDR1 is SGHNT and CDR2 is YYREEE in the germline V gene (reference sequence). CDR3 nucleotide sequence: TGTGCCAGCAGCTCAACTAGCGGGGGGTGGCCAGATACGCAGTATTTT. Translated, it gives CASSSTSGGWPDTQYF.

In this sample, this clone turned up a few times. This chain links TRBV2 with TRBJ1-2; D remains unclear. Trimming took off 10 bases at V and 0 bases at J, with 15 bases between the two ends. Germline V gene sequence: CDR1 SNHLY, CDR2 FYNNEI. The CDR3 covers 14 residues. The CDR3, as DNA: TGTGCCACCGAGCCACCGAGCGCTAACTATGGCTACACCTTC. Protein product: CATEPPSANYGYTF. Supplemented by reference TRBV2 and TRBJ1-2, the full variable domain reads EPEVTQTPSHQVTQMGQEVILRCVPISNHLYFYWYRQILGQKVEFLVSFYNNEISEKSEIFDDQFSVERPDGSNFTLKIRSTKLEDSAMYFCATEPPSANYGYTFGSGTRLTVV.

The sample holds a few counts of this clone. Other DNA variants within this sample encode the same CDR3. The chain has TRBV5-1 and TRBJ2-7, with 13 bases fitting TRBD2. This CDR3 has 15 residues. Germline-derived CDR1 and CDR2 are SGHRS and YFSETQ. V dropped 0 bases and J dropped 3; count of bases not matched to a gene: 0. CDR3 DNA: TGCGCCAGCAGCTTGGGGACTAGCGGGGGCTACGAGCAGTACTTC. Its translation is CASSLGTSGGYEQYF.